One TCR beta chain is described in this entry. Repertoires were generated with immunoSEQ multiplex PCR, while TCRdb's copy carries only in-frame clones and drops some. The table lists about 200,000 clones, about 88% of them singletons. Seattle cases were enrolled at active infection and followed longitudinally. These data are taken from a study of blood T cell repertoires in COVID-19. Study as a whole: T cells, B-cell-depleted T cells, or PBMCs supplied cDNA or gDNA.

Germline V gene data show CDR1 as LNHNV and CDR2 as YYDKDF (reference sequence). The CDR3 is 18 residues long. J was trimmed by 2 bases and V by 2 bases; bases with no gene match: 14. The material sequenced was peripheral blood. The TCR sequence derives from a man aged 45-65 years with COVID-19, enrolled during active disease. The genes are TRBV15 and TRBJ1-2, with 7 nucleotides matching TRBD1. For the CDR3, the DNA is TGTGCCACCAGCAGACAGTTTATCCCAGGGGGTCGGAACTATGGCTACACCTTC. The encoded protein is CATSRQFIPGGRNYGYTF.